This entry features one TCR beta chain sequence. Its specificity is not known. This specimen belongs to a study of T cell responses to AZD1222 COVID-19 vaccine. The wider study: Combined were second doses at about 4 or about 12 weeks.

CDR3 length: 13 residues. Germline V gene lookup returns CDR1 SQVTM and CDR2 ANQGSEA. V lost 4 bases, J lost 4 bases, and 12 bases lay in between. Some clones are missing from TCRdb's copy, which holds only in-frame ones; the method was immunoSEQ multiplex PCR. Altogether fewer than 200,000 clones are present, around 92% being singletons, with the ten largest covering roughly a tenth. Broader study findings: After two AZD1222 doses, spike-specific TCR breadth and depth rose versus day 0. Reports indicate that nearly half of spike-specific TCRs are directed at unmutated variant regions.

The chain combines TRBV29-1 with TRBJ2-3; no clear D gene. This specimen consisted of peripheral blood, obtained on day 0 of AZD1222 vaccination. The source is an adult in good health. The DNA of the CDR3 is TGCAGCGTTGTATTTTGGGCCGCAGATACGCAGTATTTT. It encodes CSVVFWAADTQYF.